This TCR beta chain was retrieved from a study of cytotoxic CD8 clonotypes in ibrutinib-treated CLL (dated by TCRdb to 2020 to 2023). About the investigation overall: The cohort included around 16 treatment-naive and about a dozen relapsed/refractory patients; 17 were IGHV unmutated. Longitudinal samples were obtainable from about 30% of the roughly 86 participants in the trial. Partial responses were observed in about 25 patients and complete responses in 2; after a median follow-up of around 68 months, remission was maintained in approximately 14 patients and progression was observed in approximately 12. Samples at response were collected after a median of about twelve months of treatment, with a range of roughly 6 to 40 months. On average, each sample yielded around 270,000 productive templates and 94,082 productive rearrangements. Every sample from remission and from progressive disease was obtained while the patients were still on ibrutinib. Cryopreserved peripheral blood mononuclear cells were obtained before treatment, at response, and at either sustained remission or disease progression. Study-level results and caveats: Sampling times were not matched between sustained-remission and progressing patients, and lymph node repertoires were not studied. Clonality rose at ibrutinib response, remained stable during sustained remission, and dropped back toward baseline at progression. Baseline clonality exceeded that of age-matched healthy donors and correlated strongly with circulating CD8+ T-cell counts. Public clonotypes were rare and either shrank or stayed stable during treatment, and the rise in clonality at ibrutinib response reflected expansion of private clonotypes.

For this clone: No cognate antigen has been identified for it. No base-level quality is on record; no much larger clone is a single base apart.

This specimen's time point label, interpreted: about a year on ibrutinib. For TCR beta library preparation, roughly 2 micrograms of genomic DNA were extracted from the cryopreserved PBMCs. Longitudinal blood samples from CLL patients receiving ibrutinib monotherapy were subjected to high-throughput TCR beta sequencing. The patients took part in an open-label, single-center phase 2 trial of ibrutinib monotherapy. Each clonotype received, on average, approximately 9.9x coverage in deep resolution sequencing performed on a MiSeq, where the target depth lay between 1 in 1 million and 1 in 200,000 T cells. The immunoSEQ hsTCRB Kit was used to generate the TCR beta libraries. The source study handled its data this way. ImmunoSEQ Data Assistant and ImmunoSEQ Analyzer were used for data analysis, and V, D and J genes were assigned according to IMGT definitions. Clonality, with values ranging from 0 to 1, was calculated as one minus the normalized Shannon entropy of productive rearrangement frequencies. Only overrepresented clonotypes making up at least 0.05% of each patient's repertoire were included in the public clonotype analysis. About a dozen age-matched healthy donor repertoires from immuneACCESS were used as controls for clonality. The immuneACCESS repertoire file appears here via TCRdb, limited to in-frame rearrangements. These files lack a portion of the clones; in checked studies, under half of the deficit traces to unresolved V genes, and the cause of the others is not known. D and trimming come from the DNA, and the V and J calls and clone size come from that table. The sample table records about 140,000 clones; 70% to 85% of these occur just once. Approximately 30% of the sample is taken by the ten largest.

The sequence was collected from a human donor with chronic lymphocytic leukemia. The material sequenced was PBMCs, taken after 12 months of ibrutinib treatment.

The base sequence is TGTGCCAGCAGCTTACGTGGACTCACGGCCCACGAGCAGTACTTC. This is translated as CASSLRGLTAHEQYF. Rearrangement joined TRBV13 to TRBJ2-7, with TRBD2 tentatively as D gene (5 bases match). The V and J ends are trimmed by 2 bases and 5 bases, leaving 16 bases between them. CDR1 and CDR2, per the germline V gene (reference sequence), are PRHDT and FYEKMQ. From the cysteine through the phenylalanine, the CDR3 covers 15 amino acids. This entry keeps only the CDR3 DNA: 45 bases, framed from base 1.